This is a list of T cell receptor beta chains from one sample in a study of blood T cell repertoires in COVID-19. The data were produced by immunoSEQ multiplex PCR, yet TCRdb's version contains in-frame clones alone and is incomplete. The table includes 150,000 to 200,000 clones, about 81% detected once. The sequencing sample was made of peripheral blood. Source of these receptors: a woman aged 60 to 75 with COVID-19, enrolled during active disease. CDR3s include the opening cysteine and the closing phenylalanine or tryptophan.

j_gene | v_gene | CDR3aa
TRBJ1-1 | TRBV27 | CASGPLPPFF
TRBJ1-1 | TRBV5-6 | CASTQGRRTEAFF
TRBJ1-5 | TRBV5-8 | CASSPHRGLGQPQHF
TRBJ1-5 | TRBV6-1 | CASSEAVEGKKPQHF
TRBJ2-3 | TRBV5-4 | CASSPRGTSGRDTQYF
TRBJ1-5 | TRBV5-5 | CASSLGAFATAQPQHF
TRBJ2-3 | TRBV9 | CASSSGTVRDTQYF
TRBJ1-5 | TRBV11-2 | CASSTGLGNQPQHF
TRBJ1-1 | TRBV29-1 | CSVGQTNTEAFF
TRBJ2-2 | TRBV2 | CASRGVLPSGELFF
TRBJ1-3 | TRBV5-1 | CASSLAGAAGNTIYF
TRBJ1-2 | TRBV3-1/TRBV3-2 | CASSQTLTREGYTF